The table lists the clone carrying this T cell receptor (beta chain) with a count of one. Libraries were prepared by immunoSEQ multiplex PCR; TCRdb keeps only in-frame clonotypes and omits some of them. The profile shows under 2,000,000 clones, just under 95% of them singletons. The sample is drawn from a study of shared clonotypes between healthy human individuals. Terminally differentiated effector memory CD45RA+ cells were left out of the naive CD8 fraction, which was CD45RO-negative and positively selected for CCR7. This TCR came from a man between 18 and 35 years old in good health. Source material: naive CD8+ T cells sorted from blood.

Here the CDR3 DNA reads TGTGCCAGCAGCTGGGGACTCCTCTCCGAGCAGTACTTC. It is translated as CASSWGLLSEQYF. The V and J genes are TRBV7-9 and TRBJ2-7; the D gene is possibly TRBD2 (6 bases). The CDR3 consists of 13 residues. With 4 bases removed from V and 6 bases from J, the gap between germline ends came to 13 bases. The germline V gene encodes CDR1 SEHNR and CDR2 FQNEAQ (reference sequence).